This T cell receptor (beta chain) came from a study of blood T cell repertoires in COVID-19. Overall study: Samples taken during acute and convalescent COVID-19 were collected in the United States, Italy and Spain. T cells, B-cell-depleted T cells, or PBMCs provided the cDNA or gDNA that served as material.

Authors' processing steps: Estimated nucleated cell counts came from reference gene primer amplification. Method: immunoSEQ multiplex PCR; TCRdb's copy keeps in-frame clones and lacks some. V and J calls plus clone size are reproduced from that table; the DNA served to infer D and trimming. The sample shows under 65,000 clones, around 80% of them seen only once. This TCR was sampled from a woman aged 60-75 years with acute or convalescent COVID-19. The source material was peripheral blood.

The CDR3 coding sequence is TGTGCCTGGACCCCGACCCCGGGGTTCGGCTACACCTTC. Translating it yields CAWTPTPGFGYTF. This chain uses TRBV30 with TRBJ1-2; D is unclear. Deletions cut 4 bases from V and 8 bases from J, with 17 bases between. Looked up from germline, CDR1 is GTSNPN and CDR2 is SVGIG (reference sequence). This CDR3 region has 13 residues.